These 11 T cell receptor beta chains were sequenced from one sample in a study of Ad26.COV2.S vaccination and SARS-CoV-2 variants. The repertoire was sequenced with immunoSEQ multiplex PCR; TCRdb's copy has only in-frame clones and lacks some. Here the sample spans 400,000 or so clones, around 85% being singletons. Treatment indicated: roughly 18 received Ad26.COV2.S at low or high dose, single or two shots; a few received placebo; per-sample allocation not given. Specimens were obtained on day 63 following the first vaccine or placebo injection. This material consisted of peripheral blood, taken in a trial of Ad26.COV2.S vaccine versus placebo. The receptors were sampled from a person between 18 and 65 years old who received the Ad26.COV2.S COVID-19 vaccine or a placebo.

The genes are TRBV5-1 and TRBJ1-1, with D perhaps TRBD1 (6 bases). This CDR3 contains 16 residues. Trimming took off 4 bases at V and 1 base at J, with 17 bases between the two ends. Germline V lookup: CDR1 SGHRS, CDR2 YFSETQ. The CDR3 region is CASSHAGGRANTEAFF. The DNA of the CDR3 is TGCGCCAGCAGCCATGCCGGGGGCAGGGCGAACACTGAAGCTTTCTTT.

In the case of this clone: The sample carries other DNA sequences with the same CDR3. This chain uses TRBV5-1 with TRBJ2-7; no reliable D call. V was trimmed by 0 bases and J by 3 bases, leaving 4 bases between them. The CDR3 spans 12 residues. CDR1 is SGHRS and CDR2 is YFSETQ in the germline V gene. CDR3 bases: TGCGCCAGCAGCTTGGAAGGCTACGAGCAGTACTTC. This translates into CASSLEGYEQYF.

This rearrangement joins TRBV5-1 to TRBJ2-3, with 8 bases lining up with TRBD1. The CDR3 runs to 17 residues. The germline gives CDR1 SGHRS, CDR2 YFSETQ. J lost 1 base, V lost 0 bases, and 7 bases had no gene match. As DNA, the CDR3 is TGCGCCAGCAGCTTGGCCGTTACAGGGGGTGGCACAGATACGCAGTATTTT. Encoded protein: CASSLAVTGGGTDTQYF.

The count of this clone is one. Here the CDR3 reads CASSYSVSAWNTEAFF. DNA for the CDR3: TGTGCCAGCAGTTACTCGGTTTCTGCCTGGAACACTGAAGCTTTCTTT. V and J are TRBV6-5 and TRBJ1-1, with D unclear. Trimming removed 0 bases at V and 1 base at J, with 12 bases between. The germline V gene has CDR1 MNHEY and CDR2 SVGAGI. CDR3 length equals 16 residues.

This clone has a handful of counts. The rearrangement joins TRBV6-2 or TRBV6-3 to TRBJ1-5; D may be TRBD1 (5 bases). This CDR3 has 16 amino acids. CDR1 and CDR2 from the germline V gene are MNHEY and SVGEGT. V lost 6 bases and J 3 bases, leaving 18 bases between the germline ends. The CDR3 DNA sequence: TGTGCCAGCAGCCTTCACAGGTCGCCTGTCAATCAGCCCCAGCATTTT. This translates into CASSLHRSPVNQPQHF.

The rearrangement joins TRBV19 to TRBJ1-2; tentative D call: TRBD1 (5 bases). The CDR3 runs to 14 residues. The V and J ends lost 6 bases and 8 bases respectively, with 19 bases between them. CDR1 is LNHDA, CDR2 SQIVND, per germline (reference sequence). The CDR3 here is CASSWSGTLTGYTF. The DNA for the CDR3 is TGTGCCAGTAGCTGGTCGGGGACTCTCACGGGCTACACCTTC.

The chain employs TRBV5-6 and TRBJ1-2, with D possibly being TRBD1 (6 bases). V lost 3 bases, J lost 5 bases, and 11 bases lay in between. The germline V gene has CDR1 SGHDT and CDR2 YYEEEE. This CDR3 spans 13 amino acids. CDR3 in DNA: TGTGCCAGCAGCTCCGGGACAAGTTATGGCTACACCTTC. Its protein is CASSSGTSYGYTF.

J is TRBJ1-2 and V is TRBV27; 8 bases match TRBD1. Germline V gene lookup returns CDR1 MNHEY and CDR2 SMNVEV (reference sequence). This CDR3 comprises 14 residues. V was pared by 6 bases and J by 6 bases, with 9 bases of the junction left unmatched. The DNA of the CDR3 is TGTGCCAGCAGGCGCCTCGACAGGGGCGATGGCTACACCTTC. Its translation is CASRRLDRGDGYTF.

The CDR3 loop is CASSLDRPYEQYF. For the CDR3, the DNA is TGTGCCAGCTCCCTAGACAGGCCCTACGAGCAGTACTTC. The V gene is TRBV18, the J gene TRBJ2-7; D may be TRBD1 (6 bases). CDR3 size: 13 residues. Germline V gene lookup returns CDR1 KGHSH and CDR2 LQKENI. Trimming stripped 6 bases from V and 2 bases from J, with 11 bases between. The variable domain in full, with the rest retrieved from reference TRBV18 and TRBJ2-7, is NAGVMQNPRHLVRRRGQEARLRCSPMKGHSHVYWYRQLPEEGLKFMVYLQKENIIDESGMPKERFSAEFPKEGPSILRIQQVVRGDSAAYFCASSLDRPYEQYFGPGTRLTVT.

The genes are TRBV12-3 or TRBV12-4 and TRBJ1-5, with D perhaps matching TRBD1 (6 bases). The CDR3 covers 13 residues. V lost 6 bases to trimming and J lost 6 bases, with 12 bases between them. CDR3 sequence reads: CASREGGGQPQHF. CDR3 DNA: TGTGCCAGCAGGGAGGGGGGAGGTCAGCCCCAGCATTTT.

This chain joins TRBV7-9 and TRBJ1-2; 9 nucleotides agree with TRBD1. Per the germline V gene, CDR1 is SEHNR and CDR2 is FQNEAQ (reference sequence). The CDR3 extends over 15 amino acids. V shed 0 bases and J 3 bases; nucleotides not matched to a gene: 2. In DNA form, the CDR3 reads TGTGCCAGCAGCTTAGCGGGACAGGGCTACTATGGCTACACCTTC. As protein: CASSLAGQGYYGYTF.